Presented here are 21 T cell receptor beta chains from one specimen sequenced in a study of cytomegalovirus exposure and HLA in healthy donors (dated by TCRdb to the late 2010s). Libraries were prepared through the immunoSEQ multiplex PCR assay. A mixture of 60 forward primers for TCR Vbeta segments and 13 reverse primers for TCR Jbeta segments was used in the multiplex PCR. TCRdb's version of the immuneACCESS table is confined to in-frame rearrangements and falls short of the full clone set. An unresolved V gene accounts for under half of the shortfall where checked; the remainder is of unknown origin. The table for this sample lists about 160,000 clones; 75% to 90% of them were counted only once. The ten largest clones capture around 4.3% of the sample. Sequences were obtained from PBMCs. The origin of the receptors is a man between 25 and 39 years old in good health and CMV-seronegative.

The rearrangement joins TRBV28 to TRBJ2-2; 8 bases are shared with TRBD1. This CDR3 is 15 amino acids long. Per the germline V gene, CDR1 is MDHEN and CDR2 is SYDVKM. V lost 5 bases and J lost 0; bases outside the gene matches: 2. CDR3 amino acids: CASSMTGANTGELFF. In nucleotides, the CDR3 is TGTGCCAGCAGTATGACAGGGGCGAACACCGGGGAGCTGTTTTTT.

The chain joins TRBV11-1 to TRBJ2-1; no reliable D call. The CDR3 is made up of 13 amino acids. Germline assignment: CDR1 SGHAT and CDR2 FQDESV (reference sequence). The V end lost 1 base, the J end lost 8 bases, and 9 bases lay between the germline ends. CDR3 nucleotides: TGTGCCAGCAGCTTAGAGCCCGCGCATGAGCAGTTCTTC. It translates to CASSLEPAHEQFF.

This clone was observed once. V and J are TRBV7-2 and TRBJ1-5, with D possibly TRBD1 on 6 matching bases. The germline V and J ends were trimmed by 3 bases and 2 bases, with 11 bases remaining between them. Germline V gives CDR1 SGHTA, CDR2 FQGNSA. This CDR3 has 15 amino acids. The CDR3 sequence is CASSFGGAGNQPQHF. The DNA of the CDR3 is TGTGCCAGCAGCTTCGGGGGGGCCGGCAATCAGCCCCAGCATTTT.

The chain joins TRBV7-2 to TRBJ1-2; 7 positions agree with TRBD1. CDR1 and CDR2 from the germline V gene are SGHTA and FQGNSA. The CDR3 length is 15 residues. V gave up 1 base and J gave up 2 bases; unmatched junction bases: 4. The CDR3 is CASSLDRGPNYGYTF. The CDR3 DNA follows: TGTGCCAGCAGCTTAGACAGGGGTCCGAACTATGGCTACACCTTC. Complete variable domain (other parts from reference TRBV7-2 and TRBJ1-2): GAGVSQSPSNKVTEKGKDVELRCDPISGHTALYWYRQSLGQGLEFLIYFQGNSAPDKSGLPSDRFSAERTGGSVSTLTIQRTQQEDSAVYLCASSLDRGPNYGYTFGSGTRLTVV.

The chain carries TRBV7-6 and TRBJ1-2; D may be TRBD1 (6 bases). CDR1 SGHVS and CDR2 FNYEAQ come from the germline V gene. V lost 3 bases and J lost 2, with 16 bases in between. This CDR3 spans 16 amino acids. The CDR3 sequence: CASSFRGDTLNYGYTF. The DNA of the CDR3 is TGTGCCAGCAGCTTCCGGGGGGACACCCTCAACTATGGCTACACCTTC.

The rearrangement joins TRBV28 to TRBJ2-5; 8 positions agree with TRBD1. The CDR3 runs 14 residues. V lost 10 bases, J lost 5 bases, and 12 bases stayed unmatched. Germline V gene data show CDR1 as MDHEN and CDR2 as SYDVKM. The CDR3 sequence: CATYSGGQRETQYF. Here the CDR3 DNA reads TGTGCCACCTACTCAGGGGGCCAGAGGGAGACCCAGTACTTC.

The chain carries TRBV6-5 and TRBJ1-5, with unresolved D. The CDR3 has 14 residues. V shed 8 bases and J shed 0 bases, with 11 bases lying between them. Germline V gene lookup returns CDR1 MNHEY and CDR2 SVGAGI. CDR3 DNA: TGTGCCAGCGGGAGCGGTGCTAGCAATCAGCCCCAGCATTTT. Protein product: CASGSGASNQPQHF.

This sequence joins TRBV4-3 and TRBJ2-7; 7 bases are shared with TRBD1. Per germline, CDR1 LGHNA and CDR2 YSLEER. This CDR3 region has 17 residues. V lost 4 bases, J lost 2 bases, and 14 bases stayed unmatched. CDR3 residues: CASSPQTGLEGTYEQYF. CDR3 bases: TGCGCCAGCAGCCCACAGACAGGGCTAGAGGGCACCTACGAGCAGTACTTC.

The chain couples TRBV7-9 to TRBJ1-1; no clear D. V shed 4 bases and J shed 11 bases, with 23 bases lying between them. CDR3 length: 15 residues. Germline lookup yields CDR1 SEHNR and CDR2 FQNEAQ (reference sequence). The CDR3 loop is CASSSSSASGAEAFF. The DNA for the CDR3 is TGTGCCAGCAGCTCCTCATCGGCCAGCGGTGCCGAGGCTTTCTTT.

This clone occurred a few times. The CDR3 DNA follows: TGTGCCAGCGTTAGGGAGGGGGGGCTGGGGATCTACAATGAGCAGTTCTTC. Encoded protein: CASVREGGLGIYNEQFF. The V and J genes are TRBV27 and TRBJ2-1; TRBD2 might be the D (7 bases). Trimming removed 8 bases from V and 3 bases from J, with 23 bases in between. CDR3 length equals 17 residues. Germline CDR1 and CDR2: MNHEY and SMNVEV (reference sequence).

V usage is TRBV9 and J usage is TRBJ2-2, with D hard to call. Germline V lookup: CDR1 SGDLS, CDR2 YYNGEE. Trimming removed 0 bases at V and 4 bases at J, with 7 bases between. The CDR3 has 14 residues. The CDR3, as DNA: TGTGCCAGCAGCGTAGGAGCACCCACCGGGGAGCTGTTTTTT. Translating it yields CASSVGAPTGELFF.

V is TRBV30 and J is TRBJ2-1, with 11 bases identical to TRBD1. J lost 10 bases, V lost 3 bases, and 8 bases had no gene match. In germline, CDR1 is GTSNPN, CDR2 SVGIG (reference sequence). The CDR3 sequence is 14 residues long. The CDR3 DNA sequence: TGTGCCTGGAGGATGGGACAGGGGGTTCGGGAGCAGTTCTTC. It codes for CAWRMGQGVREQFF.

The CDR3 is CATRTGRNQPQHF. The DNA for the CDR3 is TGTGCCACAAGGACAGGGCGAAATCAGCCCCAGCATTTT. This chain uses TRBV7-2 with TRBJ1-5; 8 bases line up with TRBD1. The CDR3 totals 13 residues. The germline V gene has CDR1 SGHTA and CDR2 FQGNSA. The J segment lost 4 bases and the V segment lost 10 bases, leaving 6 bases of the junction unmatched. Variable domain in full (rest from reference TRBV7-2 and TRBJ1-5): GAGVSQSPSNKVTEKGKDVELRCDPISGHTALYWYRQSLGQGLEFLIYFQGNSAPDKSGLPSDRFSAERTGGSVSTLTIQRTQQEDSAVYLCATRTGRNQPQHFGDGTRLSIL.

V is TRBV18 and J is TRBJ2-3; TRBD2 aligns across 9 bases. The germline V gene encodes CDR1 KGHSH and CDR2 LQKENI. CDR3 length: 18 amino acids. J gave up 5 bases and V 1 base, and 13 bases lay outside the gene matches. The CDR3 coding sequence is TGTGCCAGCTCACCACTGAGGTTTAGCGGGAGTGGTGGAGATACGCAGTATTTT. It specifies CASSPLRFSGSGGDTQYF.

The chain recombines TRBV28 with TRBJ2-7, with D unresolved. CDR1 MDHEN and CDR2 SYDVKM come from the germline V gene. V lost 2 bases, J lost 2 bases, and 7 bases lay in between. This CDR3 has 13 residues. CDR3 sequence: CASSLPETYEQYF. CDR3 DNA sequence: TGTGCCAGCAGTTTACCGGAGACCTACGAGCAGTACTTC.

This rearrangement joins TRBV7-9 to TRBJ1-6; D gene uncertain. This CDR3 has 17 residues. The germline V and J ends were trimmed by 0 bases and 8 bases, with 17 bases remaining between them. The germline V gene encodes CDR1 SEHNR and CDR2 FQNEAQ (reference sequence). The CDR3 sequence: CASSLAGGGPSDSPLHF. Here the CDR3 DNA reads TGTGCCAGCAGCTTAGCCGGAGGAGGCCCCAGCGATTCACCCCTCCACTTT.

The V and J genes are TRBV28 and TRBJ2-3; possible D gene TRBD1, 6 bases. The germline CDR1 and CDR2 sequences are MDHEN and SYDVKM. CDR3 length equals 15 residues. V lost 6 bases, J lost 1 base, and 14 bases lay in between. The DNA of the CDR3 is TGTGCCAGCAGCCTACAGGGTGAGGGCACAGATACGCAGTATTTT. As protein: CASSLQGEGTDTQYF. Variable domain in full (rest from reference TRBV28 and TRBJ2-3): DVKVTQSSRYLVKRTGEKVFLECVQDMDHENMFWYRQDPGLGLRLIYFSYDVKMKEKGDIPEGYSVSREKKERFSLILESASTNQTSMYLCASSLQGEGTDTQYFGPGTRLTVL.

The chain recombines TRBV9 with TRBJ1-5, with 8 bases matching TRBD1. The CDR3 is 13 amino acids. Trimming cost V 4 bases and J 4 bases; bases outside gene matches: 1. From germline, CDR1 is SGDLS and CDR2 YYNGEE. In nucleotides, the CDR3 is TGTGCCAGCAGCAGGACAGGGAATCAGCCCCAGCATTTT. Translated, it gives CASSRTGNQPQHF. Full variable domain (outside the CDR3, taken from reference TRBV9 and TRBJ1-5): DSGVTQTPKHLITATGQRVTLRCSPRSGDLSVYWYQQSLDQGLQFLIQYYNGEERAKGNILERFSAQQFPDLHSELNLSSLELGDSALYFCASSRTGNQPQHFGDGTRLSIL.

J is TRBJ1-2 and V is TRBV28; D unclear. V shed 4 bases and J shed 5 bases, with 17 bases lying between them. Germline V lookup: CDR1 MDHEN, CDR2 SYDVKM. There are 15 residues in the CDR3. CDR3 amino acids: CASSYGILLGYGYTF. The CDR3 DNA is TGTGCCAGCAGTTACGGGATTTTACTGGGTTATGGCTACACCTTC.

CDR3 sequence (DNA): TGTGCCACCAGCAGGGACAGGGTAGAGACCCAGTACTTC. Translating gives CATSRDRVETQYF. The chain uses TRBV15 and TRBJ2-5; 8 nucleotides line up with TRBD1. This CDR3 region has 13 residues. The V gene end was trimmed by 3 bases and the J gene end by 4 bases; junction bases not matched to a gene: 1. Germline V lookup: CDR1 LNHNV, CDR2 YYDKDF (reference sequence).

CDR3 bases: TGCGCCAGCAGCCAGGCGGGGGAATATGGCTACACCTTC. Translation: CASSQAGEYGYTF. The J gene is TRBJ1-2, the V gene TRBV5-1; weak D call: TRBD1 (5 bases). CDR3 length equals 13 residues. Trimming took 4 bases from V and 5 from J, leaving 12 bases between them. Germline CDR1 is SGHRS and CDR2 is YFSETQ. Filled out from reference TRBV5-1 and TRBJ1-2, the complete variable domain reads KAGVTQTPRYLIKTRGQQVTLSCSPISGHRSVSWYQQTPGQGLQFLFEYFSETQRNKGNFPGRFSGRQFSNSRSEMNVSTLELGDSALYLCASSQAGEYGYTFGSGTRLTVV.